These 20 T cell receptor beta chains came from one sample sequenced in a study of cytomegalovirus exposure and HLA in healthy donors. The study ran its PCR with 60 Vbeta and 13 Jbeta primers. Only in-frame clones appear in the TCRdb table, and some are missing; sequencing was by immunoSEQ multiplex PCR. This sample has about 190,000 clones, with around 86% found just once. Sequencing input: PBMCs. These receptors were taken from a man aged 50 to 60 in good health and CMV-seronegative.

This clone was observed a handful of times. The V call is TRBV4-3, the J call TRBJ1-2; maybe TRBD1 (6 bases). Between the trimmed V and J ends, which lost 1 base and 1 base, there was a span of 10 bases. The CDR3 is 15 amino acids. CDR1 and CDR2 (germline): LGHNA, YSLEER. CDR3 nucleotides: TGCGCCAGCAGCCAAGGTGAACAGGGTAACTATGGCTACACCTTC. Protein sequence: CASSQGEQGNYGYTF.

The J gene is TRBJ1-5, the V gene TRBV30; D call uncertain. Germline-derived CDR1 and CDR2 are GTSNPN and SVGIG (reference sequence). The V end was cut by 0 bases, the J end by 7 bases, with 10 bases between. The CDR3 contains 13 residues. Written as DNA, the CDR3 is TGTGCCTGGAGTGTAGTAGGGAGCCAGCCCCAGCATTTT. This encodes CAWSVVGSQPQHF.

The rearrangement uses TRBV19 and TRBJ1-3, with TRBD1 identical over 11 bases. CDR1 is LNHDA, CDR2 SQIVND, per germline (reference sequence). The V segment lost 5 bases and the J segment 6 bases; nucleotides outside the gene matches: 3. The length of the CDR3 is 14 residues. CDR3 in DNA: TGTGCCAGTAGTCGGACAGGGGGCATAAACACCATATATTTT. It yields the protein CASSRTGGINTIYF.

The chain employs TRBV5-1 and TRBJ1-2; D is unclear. This CDR3 is 13 amino acids long. V lost 0 bases to trimming and J lost 7 bases, with 10 bases between them. From germline, CDR1 is SGHRS and CDR2 YFSETQ. The CDR3 DNA follows: TGCGCCAGCAGCTTGGATCGGGGAAGTGGCTACACCTTC. It specifies CASSLDRGSGYTF.

The V gene is TRBV6-5, the J gene TRBJ1-2; 8 nucleotides line up with TRBD1. V shed 3 bases and J 8 bases; nucleotides not matched to a gene: 5. The CDR3 runs to 13 residues. Germline V CDR1 and CDR2: MNHEY, SVGAGI. The DNA of the CDR3 is TGTGCCAGCAGTTATGGACAGGGCCGAGGCTACACCTTC. Amino acid sequence: CASSYGQGRGYTF.

The chain is built from TRBV5-1 and TRBJ1-5, with D perhaps TRBD1 (6 bases). Germline CDR1 is SGHRS and CDR2 is YFSETQ. This CDR3 spans 15 amino acids. V lost 2 bases and J 3 bases, leaving 12 bases between the germline ends. This CDR3 is CASSLAGTPNQPQHF. The CDR3 coding sequence is TGCGCCAGCAGCTTAGCCGGGACACCCAATCAGCCCCAGCATTTT.

This chain uses TRBV9 with TRBJ2-7; D gene unclear. V shed 1 base and J shed 4 bases, with 9 bases lying between them. The germline V gene encodes CDR1 SGDLS and CDR2 YYNGEE. This CDR3 is 13 amino acids long. The CDR3 is CASSVNLAYEQYF. The CDR3 bases are TGTGCCAGCAGCGTAAACTTAGCATACGAGCAGTACTTC.

The V gene is TRBV19, the J gene TRBJ2-3; weak D call: TRBD2 (5 bases). The CDR3 runs to 17 residues. CDR1 and CDR2 (germline): LNHDA, SQIVND (reference sequence). Trimming left V 6 bases short and J 0 bases short, with 19 bases between. The CDR3 region has the DNA TGTGCCAGTAGCCGGAACCTTCGGAGCGGTAGCACAGATACGCAGTATTTT. Protein sequence: CASSRNLRSGSTDTQYF. Using reference TRBV19 and TRBJ2-3 for the parts outside the CDR3, the full variable domain is DGGITQSPKYLFRKEGQNVTLSCEQNLNHDAMYWYRQDPGQGLRLIYYSQIVNDFQKGDIAEGYSVSREKKESFPLTVTSAQKNPTAFYLCASSRNLRSGSTDTQYFGPGTRLTVL.

J is TRBJ2-7 and V is TRBV6-5; a weak D match, TRBD1 (8 bases). The CDR3 runs to 14 residues. Germline assignment: CDR1 MNHEY and CDR2 SVGAGI. The germline V and J ends were trimmed by 6 bases and 0 bases, with 12 bases remaining between them. CDR3 region: CASRNRGGSYEQYF. CDR3 bases: TGTGCCAGCAGGAACAGGGGGGGCTCCTACGAGCAGTACTTC.

This sequence joins TRBV7-2 and TRBJ2-5; TRBD1 is a possible D gene (6 bases). The CDR3 is 14 residues long. Germline V gene data show CDR1 as SGHTA and CDR2 as FQGNSA. Deletions cut 5 bases from V and 1 base from J, with 11 bases between. The CDR3 nucleotides read TGTGCCAGCAGCCCAGGGGTACTCCAAGAGACCCAGTACTTC. Translated: CASSPGVLQETQYF.

The rearrangement links TRBV5-4 to TRBJ2-1; 9 nucleotides match TRBD1. The J segment lost 4 bases and the V segment lost 0 bases, leaving 2 bases of the junction unmatched. Germline CDR1 reads SGHNT; CDR2 reads YYREEE (reference sequence). This CDR3 has 15 residues. CDR3 amino acids: CASSLGQGVYNEQFF. CDR3 coding DNA: TGTGCCAGCAGCTTGGGACAGGGGGTTTACAATGAGCAGTTCTTC.

This chain uses TRBV7-2 with TRBJ1-5; D perhaps matches TRBD1 (6 bases). V dropped 1 base and J dropped 6 bases, with 25 bases sitting between them. The length of the CDR3 is 19 residues. Germline V lookup: CDR1 SGHTA, CDR2 FQGNSA. The DNA for the CDR3 is TGTGCCAGCAGCTTAGTAGGGGGACCCGGGATCAACGCAGGTCAGCCCCAGCATTTT. Its protein is CASSLVGGPGINAGQPQHF.

The chain has TRBV12-2 and TRBJ2-7; no DNA check was done on the table's D call, TRBD2. TRBV12-2 is designated a pseudogene. The CDR3 is made up of 17 amino acids. This CDR3 is CASRLERPTSWTVEQYF. The CDR3 DNA reads as TGTGCAAGTCGCTTAGAGAGACCCACGAGTTGGACTGTCGAGCAGTACTTC.

This sequence joins TRBV7-2 and TRBJ1-2, with 11 bases matching TRBD1. Losses at the gene ends were 5 bases for V and 4 bases for J; bases not matched to a gene: 12. This CDR3 spans 17 amino acids. CDR1 SGHTA and CDR2 FQGNSA come from the germline V gene. The CDR3 protein is CASSLGQGAAAGYGYTF. Here the CDR3 DNA reads TGTGCCAGCAGCCTCGGACAGGGGGCCGCGGCGGGCTATGGCTACACCTTC.

V and J are TRBV5-8 and TRBJ2-1; no clear D. The CDR3 contains 15 residues. V lost 6 bases to trimming and J lost 3 bases, with 16 bases between them. Germline CDR1 is SGHTS and CDR2 is YDEGEE. The CDR3 coding sequence is TGTGCCAGCACCTATTCTACACAGAGCTACAATGAGCAGTTCTTC. Encoded protein: CASTYSTQSYNEQFF.

This rearrangement joins TRBV6-4 to TRBJ1-4; 9 nucleotides agree with TRBD1. Germline trimming cut 8 bases from V and 8 bases from J; bases unmatched to any gene: 6. Germline-derived CDR1 and CDR2 are MRHNA and SNTAGT. This CDR3 spans 13 amino acids. In DNA, the CDR3 is TGTGCCAGCCTACAGGGGGCGGGAGAAAAACTGTTTTTT. Its translation: CASLQGAGEKLFF.

The rearrangement links TRBV18 to TRBJ1-2; D is undetermined. CDR1 and CDR2 (germline): KGHSH, LQKENI. V dropped 1 base and J dropped 14 bases, with 17 bases sitting between them. The CDR3 has 13 amino acids. CDR3 protein: CASSPLSGAKKTF. CDR3 coding DNA: TGTGCCAGCTCACCACTTTCGGGTGCCAAAAAAACCTTC.

This chain joins TRBV6-1 and TRBJ2-5; 7 bases agree with TRBD2. The CDR3 has 13 residues. Per germline, CDR1 MNHNS and CDR2 SASEGT. The J segment lost 5 bases and the V segment lost 8 bases, leaving 8 bases of the junction unmatched. The CDR3 reads CASPNRGSETQYF. DNA for the CDR3: TGTGCCAGCCCCAACCGCGGGAGCGAGACCCAGTACTTC.

For this clone: The sample carries other DNA sequences with the same CDR3. This chain uses TRBV4-3 with TRBJ2-5; 8 positions agree with TRBD1. CDR1 and CDR2 from the germline V gene are LGHNA and YSLEER. The CDR3 has 15 residues. V shed 4 bases, J shed 3 bases, and the junction held 7 bases outside the gene matches. CDR3 nucleotide sequence: TGCGCCAGCAGCCCGAATACAGGGGGTAAAGAGACCCAGTACTTC. Translated: CASSPNTGGKETQYF.

This chain uses TRBV2 with TRBJ2-7, with TRBD2 matching 12 bases. Germline V gene lookup returns CDR1 SNHLY and CDR2 FYNNEI. V shed 4 bases and J 1 base; nucleotides not matched to a gene: 8. This CDR3 has 17 amino acids. CDR3 protein: CASSAPLGLAGSYEQYF. The CDR3 bases are TGTGCCAGCAGTGCCCCTCTAGGACTAGCGGGGTCCTACGAGCAGTACTTC.